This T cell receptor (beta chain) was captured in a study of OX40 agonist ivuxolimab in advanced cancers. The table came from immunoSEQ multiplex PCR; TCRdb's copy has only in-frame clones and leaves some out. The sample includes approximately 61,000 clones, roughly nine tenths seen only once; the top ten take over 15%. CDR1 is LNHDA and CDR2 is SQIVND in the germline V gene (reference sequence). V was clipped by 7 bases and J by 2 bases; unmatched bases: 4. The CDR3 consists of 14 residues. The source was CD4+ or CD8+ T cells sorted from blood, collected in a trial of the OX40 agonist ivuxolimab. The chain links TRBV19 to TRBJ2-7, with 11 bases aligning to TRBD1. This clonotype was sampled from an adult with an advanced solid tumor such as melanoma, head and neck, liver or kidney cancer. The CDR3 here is CASTPGQGAYEQYF. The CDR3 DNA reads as TGTGCCAGTACCCCGGGACAGGGGGCCTACGAGCAGTACTTC.